A selection of T cell receptor beta chains follows, all from one sample in a study of OX40 agonist ivuxolimab in advanced cancers. Here immunoSEQ multiplex PCR was the method, and the copy in TCRdb shows in-frame clones only, minus some. Here the sample spans about 73,000 clones, roughly 85% being singletons. This specimen was CD4+ or CD8+ T cells sorted from blood, taken in a trial of the OX40 agonist ivuxolimab. These receptors all come from an adult with an advanced solid tumor such as melanoma, head and neck, liver or kidney cancer. CDR3s include the opening cysteine and the closing phenylalanine or tryptophan. The D gene is left open where the match is weak. Expanded clones get a size class; other rows say once, few or many, or leave the size out.

V gene: TRBV5-1; D gene: .; clone size: .; J gene: TRBJ2-5; CDR3 DNA: TGCGCTAAGGTGGGGGTATGGGAGACCCAGTACTTC; CDR3 protein: CAKVGVWETQYF
V gene: TRBV28; D gene: .; clone size: once; J gene: TRBJ2-1; CDR3 DNA: TGTGCCCTAGCATCCGGGTGGGCGAATGAGCAGTTCTTC; CDR3 protein: CALASGWANEQFF
V gene: TRBV6-5; D gene: .; clone size: .; J gene: TRBJ1-2; CDR3 DNA: TGTGCCAGCAGTTACTCGGGGCAGGTAGTCGGCTACACCTTC; CDR3 protein: CASSYSGQVVGYTF
V gene: TRBV18; D gene: .; clone size: .; J gene: TRBJ1-1; CDR3 DNA: TGTGCCAGCTCCGGGCATAAGGGTTCCGGGGCTGAAGCTTTCTTT; CDR3 protein: CASSGHKGSGAEAFF
V gene: TRBV2; D gene: .; clone size: .; J gene: TRBJ1-2; CDR3 DNA: TGTGCCAGCAGGGGGGCAGCTTTCTATGGCTACACCTTC; CDR3 protein: CASRGAAFYGYTF
V gene: TRBV7-2; D gene: TRBD2; clone size: .; J gene: TRBJ2-3; CDR3 DNA: TGTGCCAGCAGCTTAGGTCCAGCGGGACTTAGCACAGATACGCAGTATTTT; CDR3 protein: CASSLGPAGLSTDTQYF
V gene: TRBV15; D gene: .; clone size: .; J gene: TRBJ2-5; CDR3 DNA: TGTGCCACCAGCAGAGGGGAACAGGGAGCCCAAGAGACCCAGTACTTC; CDR3 protein: CATSRGEQGAQETQYF
V gene: TRBV10-3; D gene: .; clone size: .; J gene: TRBJ2-5; CDR3 DNA: TGTGCCATCGGGGACCCCCGCTGGGGAGAGACCCAGTACTTC; CDR3 protein: CAIGDPRWGETQYF
V gene: TRBV5-6; D gene: .; clone size: few; J gene: TRBJ1-3; CDR3 DNA: TGTGCCAGCAGCTTGGGGTTTGCTGGAAACACCATATATTTT; CDR3 protein: CASSLGFAGNTIYF
V gene: TRBV11-2; D gene: TRBD1; clone size: .; J gene: TRBJ1-1; CDR3 DNA: TGTGCCAGCAGCAGGCAGGGGGCAAACACTGAAGCTTTCTTT; CDR3 protein: CASSRQGANTEAFF
V gene: TRBV11-2; D gene: TRBD2; clone size: .; J gene: TRBJ2-7; CDR3 DNA: TGTGCCAGCAGCTCGTCTGGGGCTAGCGGATACGAGCAGTACTTC; CDR3 protein: CASSSSGASGYEQYF
V gene: TRBV25-1; D gene: .; clone size: .; J gene: TRBJ2-7; CDR3 DNA: TGTGCCAGCAGTGGGAGTCCGTGGTACGAGCAGTACTTC; CDR3 protein: CASSGSPWYEQYF
V gene: TRBV7-2; D gene: .; clone size: .; J gene: TRBJ2-5; CDR3 DNA: TGTGCCAGCAGCTTAGCGATAGGGATAGCGTCGAAGACCCAGTACTTC; CDR3 protein: CASSLAIGIASKTQYF
V gene: TRBV19; D gene: .; clone size: .; J gene: TRBJ2-1; CDR3 DNA: TGTGCCAGTAGTAAGCGCTACGAGGGCAATGAGCAGTTCTTC; CDR3 protein: CASSKRYEGNEQFF
V gene: TRBV7-2; D gene: .; clone size: once; J gene: TRBJ2-5; CDR3 DNA: TGTGCCAGCAGCTGGGACCTAAGTACCCAGTACTTC; CDR3 protein: CASSWDLSTQYF
V gene: TRBV5-1; D gene: TRBD1; clone size: .; J gene: TRBJ1-2; CDR3 DNA: TGCGCCAGCAGCTTAGGGACAGGGGAAAGCTATGGCTACACCTTC; CDR3 protein: CASSLGTGESYGYTF
V gene: TRBV20-1; D gene: .; clone size: .; J gene: TRBJ2-3; CDR3 DNA: TGCAGTGCTAAGATGGGGGATACGCAGTATTTT; CDR3 protein: CSAKMGDTQYF
V gene: TRBV5-1; D gene: TRBD1; clone size: once; J gene: TRBJ2-7; CDR3 DNA: TGCGCCAGCAGCTCCTGGACAGGGGGTACCTACGAGCAGTACTTC; CDR3 protein: CASSSWTGGTYEQYF
V gene: TRBV19; D gene: TRBD1; clone size: .; J gene: TRBJ1-5; CDR3 DNA: TGTGCCAGTAGTTATGGACAGGGAGCGCATCAGCCCCAGCATTTT; CDR3 protein: CASSYGQGAHQPQHF
V gene: TRBV7-9; D gene: TRBD1; clone size: .; J gene: TRBJ1-1; CDR3 DNA: TGTGCCAGCAGTCGAGGACAGGGACGGACTGAAGCTTTCTTT; CDR3 protein: CASSRGQGRTEAFF
V gene: TRBV7-2; D gene: TRBD1; clone size: .; J gene: TRBJ1-2; CDR3 DNA: TGTGCCAGCAGCTTAGCCCTAGGGGGCCGGCCGAGTGGCTACACCTTC; CDR3 protein: CASSLALGGRPSGYTF
V gene: TRBV28; D gene: .; clone size: .; J gene: TRBJ2-1; CDR3 DNA: TGTGCCAGCAGTCCCCAGGTTAGGCTAAGCTACAATGAGCAGTTCTTC; CDR3 protein: CASSPQVRLSYNEQFF
V gene: TRBV18; D gene: .; clone size: .; J gene: TRBJ2-5; CDR3 DNA: TGTGCCAGCTCACCACCGACCGATCAAGAGACCCAGTACTTC; CDR3 protein: CASSPPTDQETQYF
V gene: TRBV5-4; D gene: TRBD1; clone size: .; J gene: TRBJ2-2; CDR3 DNA: TGTGCCAGCAGCTTGAGACAGGGGGCCCCCGGGGAGCTGTTTTTT; CDR3 protein: CASSLRQGAPGELFF
V gene: TRBV27; D gene: TRBD1; clone size: .; J gene: TRBJ1-5; CDR3 DNA: TGTGCCAGCAGTTTATCCGCGGACAGGGTAAATCAGCCCCAGCATTTT; CDR3 protein: CASSLSADRVNQPQHF
V gene: TRBV4-1; D gene: TRBD1; clone size: .; J gene: TRBJ2-7; CDR3 DNA: TGCGCCAGCAGCCAAAAACAGGGGGCCGACCCCTACGAGCAGTACTTC; CDR3 protein: CASSQKQGADPYEQYF
V gene: TRBV5-1; D gene: TRBD2; clone size: .; J gene: TRBJ2-1; CDR3 DNA: TGCGCCAGCAGCTTGGTTCTAGCGGGGGACAATGAGCAGTTCTTC; CDR3 protein: CASSLVLAGDNEQFF
V gene: TRBV19; D gene: TRBD1; clone size: .; J gene: TRBJ1-1; CDR3 DNA: TGTGCCAGTGAGGACAGGGGGGGCACTGAAGCTTTCTTT; CDR3 protein: CASEDRGGTEAFF
V gene: TRBV7-2; D gene: .; clone size: once; J gene: TRBJ1-2; CDR3 DNA: TGTGCCAGCAGCTTAGCCCCGCGTCGGAGGGACTATGGCTACACCTTC; CDR3 protein: CASSLAPRRRDYGYTF
V gene: TRBV7-2; D gene: TRBD1; clone size: .; J gene: TRBJ1-6; CDR3 DNA: TGTGCCAGCAGCTTACGGGGGACAGGGGATAATTCACCCCTCCACTTT; CDR3 protein: CASSLRGTGDNSPLHF
V gene: TRBV7-2; D gene: .; clone size: once; J gene: TRBJ2-2; CDR3 DNA: TGTGCCAGCAGCTCCACACGGCCCGGGGAGCTGTTTTTT; CDR3 protein: CASSSTRPGELFF
V gene: TRBV5-4; D gene: TRBD1; clone size: .; J gene: TRBJ2-7; CDR3 DNA: TGTGCCAGCAGCTTGGGGGACAGGCCTTACTACGAGCAGTACTTC; CDR3 protein: CASSLGDRPYYEQYF
V gene: TRBV19; D gene: .; clone size: .; J gene: TRBJ2-7; CDR3 DNA: TGTGCCAGTCGGGACCGCCCTGACTCCTACGAGCAGTACTTC; CDR3 protein: CASRDRPDSYEQYF
V gene: TRBV19; D gene: TRBD1; clone size: .; J gene: TRBJ1-5; CDR3 DNA: TGTGCCAGTAGTTCAACCAGGACAGGGGTAAGAAATCAGCCCCAGCATTTT; CDR3 protein: CASSSTRTGVRNQPQHF
V gene: TRBV5-1; D gene: .; clone size: .; J gene: TRBJ2-7; CDR3 DNA: TGCGCCAGCAGCTTGAATCGGGCGGGAAAGGGTACGGGGTACGAGCAGTACTTC; CDR3 protein: CASSLNRAGKGTGYEQYF
V gene: TRBV10-3; D gene: .; clone size: .; J gene: TRBJ1-2; CDR3 DNA: TGTGCCATCAGTGACGACAGTGTTAACTATGGCTACACCTTC; CDR3 protein: CAISDDSVNYGYTF